The rows below give T cell receptor beta chains drawn from one sample of a study of blood T cell repertoires in COVID-19. Profiling relied on immunoSEQ multiplex PCR, and the TCRdb table lists in-frame clones only, not all of them. The repertoire holds under 30,000 clones, about 89% seen once, with about 5.2% in the top ten. The source material was peripheral blood. The source is a man aged 45-65 years with active COVID-19. CDR3s include the opening cysteine and the closing phenylalanine or tryptophan. A D gene is named only where the DNA matches it firmly. For some rows the clone size is stated as once, few or many, or as a class when expanded; others skip it.

D,V,size,J,CDR3,DNA
-,TRBV9,-,TRBJ1-6,CASSDAGRKNSPLHF,TGTGCCAGCAGCGACGCAGGGAGGAAAAATTCACCCCTCCACTTT
-,TRBV27,-,TRBJ1-1,CASSSPETKNTEAFF,TGTGCCAGCAGTTCCCCAGAGACAAAGAACACTGAAGCTTTCTTT
TRBD1,TRBV5-1,once,TRBJ2-3,CASSLQGFSTDTQYF,TGCGCCAGCAGCTTACAGGGGTTTAGCACAGATACGCAGTATTTT
-,TRBV30,-,TRBJ2-2,CAVRSGPSTGELFF,TGTGCGGTCCGCAGCGGACCTAGCACCGGGGAGCTGTTTTTT
TRBD2,TRBV30,-,TRBJ2-7,CAWSVAGGPEGEQYF,TGTGCCTGGAGTGTTGCGGGAGGCCCAGAGGGCGAGCAGTACTTC
TRBD2,TRBV19,-,TRBJ2-3,CASSIRRPGLAGQDTQYF,TGTGCCAGTAGTATACGCAGACCGGGACTAGCGGGACAGGATACGCAGTATTTT
-,TRBV19,-,TRBJ2-3,CASSIVFGGPTADTQYF,TGTGCCAGTAGTATAGTGTTCGGGGGACCGACCGCAGATACGCAGTATTTT
-,TRBV27,-,TRBJ1-6,CASSLSLYDTFISPLHF,TGTGCCAGCAGTTTATCGCTTTACGACACCTTTATTTCACCCCTCCACTTT
-,TRBV24-1,-,TRBJ1-5,CATSDSGEPQHF,TGTGCCACCAGTGATTCGGGTGAGCCCCAGCATTTT
-,TRBV27,-,TRBJ2-2,CASSLSPARELFF,TGTGCCAGCAGTTTATCTCCTGCGAGGGAGCTGTTTTTT
TRBD2,TRBV13,-,TRBJ2-1,CASSLLWTSGGNEQFF,TGTGCCAGCAGCTTACTATGGACTAGCGGGGGAAATGAGCAGTTCTTC
TRBD1,TRBV6-2/TRBV6-3,-,TRBJ1-5,CASSSPDRVNQPQHF,TGTGCCAGCAGTTCCCCTGACAGGGTCAATCAGCCCCAGCATTTT
TRBD1,TRBV7-7,-,TRBJ2-5,CASSLDRGYQETQYF,TGTGCCAGCAGCCTGGACAGGGGGTACCAAGAGACCCAGTACTTC
-,TRBV20-1,-,TRBJ2-7,CSAYFVYEQYF,TGCAGTGCTTATTTCGTCTACGAGCAGTACTTC
TRBD1,TRBV7-9,-,TRBJ2-3,CATTGTASTDTQYF,TGTGCCACTACCGGGACAGCTAGCACAGATACGCAGTATTTT
-,TRBV28,-,TRBJ2-4,CASGSDRGNKNIQYF,TGTGCGTCGGGGTCGGATCGGGGAAATAAAAACATTCAGTACTTC
TRBD1,TRBV7-2,-,TRBJ1-3,CASSLVSPWDSSGNTIYF,TGTGCCAGCAGCTTAGTCTCCCCCTGGGACAGCTCTGGAAACACCATATATTTT
-,TRBV2,-,TRBJ1-5,CASSEAQGSNQPQHF,TGTGCCAGCAGTGAAGCGCAGGGTAGCAATCAGCCCCAGCATTTT
TRBD1,TRBV10-3,-,TRBJ2-5,CAISPSDRDQETQYF,TGTGCCATCAGTCCTTCGGACAGGGACCAAGAGACCCAGTACTTC
-,TRBV7-3,-,TRBJ1-2,CASTPRDKNYGYTF,TGTGCCAGCACCCCTCGGGACAAAAACTATGGCTACACCTTC
-,TRBV18,once,TRBJ2-1,CASSPLLAGGGNEQFF,TGTGCCAGCTCACCGCTACTAGCCGGAGGTGGCAATGAGCAGTTCTTC
TRBD1,TRBV28,-,TRBJ2-1,CASSRPGQGAEDEQFF,TGTGCCAGCAGCCGCCCCGGGCAGGGGGCCGAGGATGAGCAGTTCTTC
TRBD1,TRBV5-8,-,TRBJ2-1,CASTQGATAYNEQFF,TGTGCCAGCACCCAGGGGGCTACGGCCTACAATGAGCAGTTCTTC
TRBD1,TRBV5-4,-,TRBJ2-7,CASSLSGQSFYEQYF,TGTGCCAGCAGCTTGTCGGGACAGAGTTTCTACGAGCAGTACTTC
TRBD1,TRBV28,-,TRBJ1-1,CASSFGQEVNTEAFF,TGTGCCAGCAGTTTCGGACAGGAGGTAAACACTGAAGCTTTCTTT
TRBD1,TRBV27,-,TRBJ2-3,CASSTPDRANRDTQYF,TGTGCCAGCAGTACCCCGGACAGGGCTAACAGAGATACGCAGTATTTT
-,TRBV7-8,-,TRBJ2-1,CASSLGGEFNEQFF,TGTGCCAGCAGCTTAGGTGGGGAGTTCAATGAGCAGTTCTTC
TRBD2,TRBV7-9,once,TRBJ2-5,CASSPGSGVETQYF,TGTGCCAGCAGCCCAGGAAGCGGGGTGGAGACCCAGTACTTC
-,TRBV11-3,-,TRBJ2-5,CASSPLAGGSGTQYF,TGTGCCAGCAGCCCCCTGGCAGGGGGGAGCGGGACCCAGTACTTC
TRBD1,TRBV27,-,TRBJ1-2,CASSGTGVDPSYGYTF,TGTGCCAGCAGTGGGACAGGGGTCGACCCGAGCTATGGCTACACCTTC
-,TRBV27,-,TRBJ2-7,CASSLHSGSYEQYF,TGTGCCAGCAGTCTCCACAGTGGCTCCTACGAGCAGTACTTC
-,TRBV10-3,-,TRBJ2-7,CAVGKQVSSYEQYF,TGTGCCGTGGGAAAACAGGTGAGCTCCTACGAGCAGTACTTC
-,TRBV2,-,TRBJ1-3,CASSQLESGLGGNTIYF,TGTGCCAGCAGCCAACTGGAGTCGGGACTGGGTGGAAACACCATATATTTT
-,TRBV23-1,few,TRBJ1-2,CASRPFYGDHSSMHYGYTF,TGCGCCAGCAGACCCTTCTATGGAGACCACTCCAGCATGCACTATGGCTACACCTTC
-,TRBV18,once,TRBJ2-3,CASSPGADVSSTDTQYF,TGTGCCAGCTCACCAGGGGCAGATGTATCGTCAACAGATACGCAGTATTTT